One sample yielded the 6 T cell receptor beta chains listed below, sequenced in a study of shared clonotypes between healthy human individuals. Repertoires were generated with immunoSEQ multiplex PCR, while TCRdb's copy carries only in-frame clones and drops some. The sample has some 360,000 clones, 73% seen once. The sample taken for sequencing was memory CD4+ T cells sorted from blood. Subset noted: CD45RA-negative fraction. The source is a man aged 25-45 years in good health.

The J gene is TRBJ1-1, the V gene TRBV5-1, with 7 bases lining up with TRBD1. The CDR3 extends over 14 amino acids. The V segment lost 4 bases and the J segment 0 bases; nucleotides outside the gene matches: 3. Germline V gene sequence: CDR1 SGHRS, CDR2 YFSETQ. CDR3 sequence reads: CASSAGGMNTEAFF. The CDR3 DNA reads TGCGCCAGCAGCGCAGGGGGAATGAACACTGAAGCTTTCTTT.

The rearrangement uses TRBV28 and TRBJ1-1; TRBD1 might be the D (5 bases). Germline V gene lookup returns CDR1 MDHEN and CDR2 SYDVKM. Trimming shortened V by 4 bases and J by 1 base, and 10 bases separated the two germline ends. There are 14 residues in the CDR3. The CDR3 nucleotides read TGTGCCAGCAGTTACAGGAGGTCGAACACTGAAGCTTTCTTT. Its protein product is CASSYRRSNTEAFF.

This sequence joins TRBV18 and TRBJ1-5; maybe TRBD1 (6 bases). Germline assignment: CDR1 KGHSH and CDR2 LQKENI. The length of the CDR3 is 14 residues. V lost 5 bases to trimming and J lost 4 bases, with 12 bases between them. The CDR3 protein is CASSISRGNQPQHF. CDR3 DNA: TGTGCCAGCTCAATTTCCAGGGGTAATCAGCCCCAGCATTTT.

The sample holds a few counts of this clone. The V gene is TRBV10-2, the J gene TRBJ1-5; D gene unclear. The CDR3 is 15 residues long. CDR1 and CDR2 from the germline V gene are WSHSY and SAAADI. V lost 0 bases and J 1 base, leaving 7 bases between the germline ends. CDR3 region: CASSESRQSNQPQHF. CDR3 DNA: TGCGCCAGCAGTGAGTCGCGGCAGAGCAATCAGCCCCAGCATTTT.

Worth noting for this clone: Other DNA sequences from this sample encode an identical CDR3 as well. This chain uses TRBV5-4 with TRBJ2-3; 9 nucleotides agree with TRBD2. The V gene end was trimmed by 0 bases and the J gene end by 0 bases; junction bases not matched to a gene: 2. Germline assignment: CDR1 SGHNT and CDR2 YYREEE (reference sequence). This CDR3 is built from 16 residues. CDR3 sequence reads: CASSLGLAGSTDTQYF. CDR3 DNA sequence: TGTGCCAGCAGCTTGGGGCTAGCGGGGAGCACAGATACGCAGTATTTT. Variable domain in full (rest from reference TRBV5-4 and TRBJ2-3): ETGVTQSPTHLIKTRGQQVTLRCSSQSGHNTVSWYQQALGQGPQFIFQYYREEENGRGNFPPRFSGLQFPNYSSELNVNALELDDSALYLCASSLGLAGSTDTQYFGPGTRLTVL.

The rearrangement links TRBV28 to TRBJ2-4, with TRBD1 matching over 10 bases. The CDR3 sequence is 15 residues long. CDR1 is MDHEN and CDR2 is SYDVKM in the germline V gene. The V segment lost 8 bases and the J segment 6 bases; nucleotides outside the gene matches: 10. The CDR3 DNA sequence: TGTGCCAGCGAGTTGGGTGGGACAGGGGCAAACATTCAGTACTTC. Amino acid sequence: CASELGGTGANIQYF.